A single sample gave rise to the 15 T cell receptor beta chains below, sequenced in a study of blood T cell repertoires in COVID-19. TCRdb keeps only in-frame clones here, not all; method: immunoSEQ multiplex PCR. The data contain about 220,000 clones, roughly 84% of them singletons. The sequenced material came from peripheral blood. The receptors originated from a man aged 40-55 years with active or convalescent COVID-19.

This clone was seen only once. The chain is built from TRBV5-6 and TRBJ2-3; TRBD2 matches 11 bases. This CDR3 spans 15 amino acids. The germline CDR1 and CDR2 sequences are SGHDT and YYEEEE. V trimming: 2 bases; J trimming: 3 bases; junction bases outside the gene matches: 2. In DNA form, the CDR3 reads TGTGCCAGCAGCTTTTCTAGCGGGAGGACAGATACGCAGTATTTT. It codes for CASSFSSGRTDTQYF. The full variable domain, completed using reference TRBV5-6 and TRBJ2-3, is DAGVTQSPTHLIKTRGQQVTLRCSPKSGHDTVSWYQQALGQGPQFIFQYYEEEERQRGNFPDRFSGHQFPNYSSELNVNALLLGDSALYLCASSFSSGRTDTQYFGPGTRLTVL.

V is TRBV14 and J is TRBJ2-7; 7 positions agree with TRBD1. The V gene's germline CDR1 is SGHDN and CDR2 FVKESK. This CDR3 has 15 residues. Trimming at V came to 5 bases and at J to 0 bases, leaving 7 bases not matched to a gene. The DNA of the CDR3 is TGTGCCAGCAGCTTACAGGGGAAAGGCTCCTACGAGCAGTACTTC. Translating gives CASSLQGKGSYEQYF. The variable domain in full, completed from reference TRBV14 and TRBJ2-7, reads EAGVTQFPSHSVIEKGQTVTLRCDPISGHDNLYWYRRVMGKEIKFLLHFVKESKQDESGMPNNRFLAERTGGTYSTLKVQPAELEDSGVYFCASSLQGKGSYEQYFGPGTRLTVT.

J is TRBJ2-7 and V is TRBV25-1; tentative D call: TRBD1 (6 bases). CDR1 is MGHDK and CDR2 is SYGVNS in the germline V gene. The CDR3 contains 15 residues. The germline V and J ends were trimmed by 5 bases and 5 bases, with 19 bases remaining between them. This CDR3 is CASSLVGGAYHEQYF. The CDR3 region has the DNA TGTGCCAGCAGTTTGGTTGGGGGCGCGTACCACGAGCAGTACTTC.

The rearrangement links TRBV19 to TRBJ2-7; a weak D match, TRBD1 (6 bases). Germline V CDR1 and CDR2: LNHDA, SQIVND (reference sequence). The CDR3 length is 14 residues. V was trimmed by 4 bases and J by 0 bases, leaving 10 bases between them. The CDR3, as DNA: TGTGCCAGTAGTACGACAGGTGGCTCCTACGAGCAGTACTTC. This encodes CASSTTGGSYEQYF.

The chain joins TRBV19 to TRBJ2-6; possibly TRBD1 for D (6 bases). Trimming took 5 bases from V and 2 from J, leaving 10 bases between them. CDR3 length: 15 residues. Germline assignment: CDR1 LNHDA and CDR2 SQIVND (reference sequence). The chain's CDR3 is CASSSRTAGANVLTF. CDR3 DNA sequence: TGTGCCAGTAGTTCCCGGACAGCTGGGGCCAACGTCCTGACTTTC.

V is TRBV24-1 and J is TRBJ2-3, with 7 nucleotides matching TRBD1. This CDR3 spans 17 amino acids. CDR1 and CDR2 from the germline V gene are KGHDR and SFDVKD. V lost 4 bases and J lost 2; bases outside the gene matches: 11. The CDR3 nucleotides are TGTGCCACCAGTGACCTTGACAGGGTTTCTTCCACAGATACGCAGTATTTT. Residues: CATSDLDRVSSTDTQYF.

V gene TRBV18 combines with J gene TRBJ2-7; 9 bases fit TRBD1. The CDR3 has 14 residues. V lost 3 bases and J lost 6; bases outside the gene matches: 6. CDR1 and CDR2 from the germline V gene are KGHSH and LQKENI. CDR3 nucleotide sequence: TGTGCCAGCTCACCCGGGACAGGGCGGCCCGAGCAGTACTTC. It codes for CASSPGTGRPEQYF.

The rearrangement links TRBV6-5 to TRBJ1-2, with 10 bases that match TRBD1. CDR3 length: 15 residues. Germline V gene data show CDR1 as MNHEY and CDR2 as SVGAGI. Trimming took 6 bases from V and 4 from J; bases not matched to a gene: 8. The CDR3 coding sequence is TGTGCCAGCAGGGGACAGGGGAAAAGTGCCTATGGCTACACCTTC. It codes for CASRGQGKSAYGYTF.

V is TRBV7-2 and J is TRBJ2-3; 9 nucleotides match TRBD2. The CDR3 runs 15 residues. J was trimmed by 5 bases and V by 4 bases; bases with no gene match: 7. Germline CDR1 is SGHTA and CDR2 is FQGNSA. The CDR3 reads CASSSQAGGGDTQYF. CDR3 bases: TGTGCCAGCAGCTCCCAAGCGGGGGGTGGAGATACGCAGTATTTT.

The chain carries TRBV7-3 and TRBJ2-3, with 10 bases fitting TRBD1. This CDR3 is built from 17 residues. The trim removed 0 bases at V and 8 bases at J, leaving 11 bases unmatched. Germline values: CDR1 SGHTA, CDR2 FQGTGA. CDR3 bases: TGTGCCAGCAGCTTAACCTCCGGGACAGGGGCGCCGACTACGCAGTATTTT. Translation gives CASSLTSGTGAPTTQYF.

This chain links TRBV12-3 or TRBV12-4 with TRBJ1-1, with D possibly being TRBD1 (5 bases). The CDR3 has 13 amino acids. V gave up 5 bases and J gave up 4 bases, with 11 bases separating them. CDR3 sequence reads: CASSKSGGTEAFF. CDR3 nucleotides: TGTGCCAGCAGTAAATCGGGGGGCACTGAAGCTTTCTTT.

This clone was observed a handful of times. V is TRBV19 and J is TRBJ1-4, with D unclear. Per germline, CDR1 LNHDA and CDR2 SQIVND (reference sequence). The CDR3 is made up of 15 amino acids. The V end lost 5 bases, the J end lost 5 bases, and 15 bases lay between the germline ends. CDR3 amino acids: CASSPRERRNEKLFF. The CDR3 bases are TGTGCCAGTAGTCCAAGGGAGAGGAGGAATGAAAAACTGTTTTTT.

The V gene is TRBV15, the J gene TRBJ2-5; the match to TRBD2 covers 9 bases. CDR3 length: 17 residues. From germline, CDR1 is LNHNV and CDR2 YYDKDF (reference sequence). V was clipped by 1 base and J by 3 bases; unmatched bases: 9. The chain's CDR3 is CATSRGRGSGSKETQYF. The DNA for the CDR3 is TGTGCCACCAGCAGAGGGCGGGGTAGCGGGAGTAAAGAGACCCAGTACTTC.

The chain couples TRBV27 to TRBJ2-3; D may be TRBD1 (6 bases). This CDR3 is 20 amino acids long. Germline assignment: CDR1 MNHEY and CDR2 SMNVEV (reference sequence). V lost 3 bases and J lost 0, with 25 bases in between. The CDR3 nucleotides are TGTGCCAGCAGTTTTCTATCGCGTCAGGGGCGAAAGTCTAGCACAGATACGCAGTATTTT. Its translation is CASSFLSRQGRKSSTDTQYF.

CDR3 in DNA: TGTGCCAGCAGTTACCCGAGGGACAGCATATCCTACGAGCAGTACTTC. It yields the protein CASSYPRDSISYEQYF. The rearrangement uses TRBV6-6 and TRBJ2-7, with 7 nucleotides matching TRBD1. With 2 bases clipped from V and 1 base from J, the junction kept 8 bases outside the gene matches. CDR3 size: 16 residues. Germline V gives CDR1 MNHNY, CDR2 SVGAGI (reference sequence).